This section outlines one T cell receptor (beta chain) sequence together with its context. These data originate in a study of blood T cell repertoires in COVID-19. Study details: The United States, Italy and Spain supplied acute and convalescent COVID-19 samples.

Clones were sequenced by immunoSEQ multiplex PCR, and TCRdb holds only the in-frame ones, with some missing. The sample shows 330,000 or so clones, roughly 90% of them seen only once. V was shortened by 2 bases and J by 7 bases, with 9 bases between the two germline ends. Germline V gene lookup returns CDR1 MNHEY and CDR2 SVGAGI. The CDR3 length is 13 residues. The receptor comes from a woman aged 30 to 39 who had been exposed to COVID-19. Sequenced sample: PBMCs or T cells enriched from blood (not recorded which). The V call is TRBV6-5, the J call TRBJ2-1; perhaps TRBD2 as D (6 bases). The CDR3, as DNA: TGTGCCAGCAGTTACGCGGGGCCTAATGAGCAGTTCTTC. Its translation is CASSYAGPNEQFF.